This T cell receptor (beta chain) originates from a study of blood T cell repertoires in COVID-19. Study in general: PBMCs, B-cell-depleted T cells, or T cells were the source of the cDNA or gDNA that made up the material.

Trimming removed 5 bases from V and 0 bases from J; junction bases left unmatched: 16. The CDR3 loop spans 19 amino acids. CDR1 MGHRA and CDR2 YSYEKL come from the germline V gene. Original methodology: Researchers report that nucleated cell counts were estimated from reference gene primer amplification. Only in-frame clones appear in the TCRdb table, and some are missing; sequencing was by immunoSEQ multiplex PCR. That table gives V, J and clone size, and the DNA gave D and trimming. The data hold approximately 88,000 clones, with over 65% observed a single time. The chain combines TRBV4-1 with TRBJ1-3; TRBD1 matches 7 bases. Material for sequencing was peripheral blood. This receptor was obtained from a woman aged 70 to 79 with acute or convalescent COVID-19. CDR3 coding DNA: TGCGCCAGCAGCATACAACGAAGGGACAGCTTGGTCTCTGGAAACACCATATATTTT. The encoded protein is CASSIQRRDSLVSGNTIYF.